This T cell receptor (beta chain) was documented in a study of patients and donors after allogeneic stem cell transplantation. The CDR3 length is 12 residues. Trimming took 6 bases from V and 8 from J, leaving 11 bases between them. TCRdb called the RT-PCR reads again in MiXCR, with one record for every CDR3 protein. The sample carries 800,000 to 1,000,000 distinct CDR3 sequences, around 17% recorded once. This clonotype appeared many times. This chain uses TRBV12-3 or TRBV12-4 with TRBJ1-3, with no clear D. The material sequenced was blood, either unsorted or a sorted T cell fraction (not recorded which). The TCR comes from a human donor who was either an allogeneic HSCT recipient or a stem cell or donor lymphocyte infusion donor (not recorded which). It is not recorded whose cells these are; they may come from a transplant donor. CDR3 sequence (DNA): TGTGCCAGCAGCCCATTTACGGACACCATATATTTT. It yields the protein CASSPFTDTIYF.